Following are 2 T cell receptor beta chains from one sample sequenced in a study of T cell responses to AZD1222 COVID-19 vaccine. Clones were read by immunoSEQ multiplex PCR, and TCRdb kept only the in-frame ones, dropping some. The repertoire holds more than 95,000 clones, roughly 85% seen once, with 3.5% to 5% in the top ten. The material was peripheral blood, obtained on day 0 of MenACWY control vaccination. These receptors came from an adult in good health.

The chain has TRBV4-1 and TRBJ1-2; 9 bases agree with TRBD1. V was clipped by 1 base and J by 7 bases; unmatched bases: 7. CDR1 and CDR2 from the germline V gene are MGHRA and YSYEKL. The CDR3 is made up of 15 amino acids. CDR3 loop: CASSQAPRDRAGYTF. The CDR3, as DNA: TGCGCCAGCAGCCAAGCCCCCCGGGACAGGGCTGGCTACACCTTC.

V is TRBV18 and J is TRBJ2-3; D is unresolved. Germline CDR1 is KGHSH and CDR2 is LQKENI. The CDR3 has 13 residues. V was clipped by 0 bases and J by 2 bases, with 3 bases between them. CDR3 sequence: CASSPPHTDTQYF. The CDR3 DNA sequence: TGTGCCAGCTCACCACCACACACAGATACGCAGTATTTT.